This T cell receptor beta chain was profiled in a study of cytomegalovirus exposure and HLA in healthy donors. General study points: There was a cluster of highly shared sequence variants that was likely a sequencing artifact. Per a later analysis, 15,000 to 20,000 TCR beta sequences showed association with HLA alleles at 0.05 false discovery rate.

The PCR ran on 60 Vbeta and 13 Jbeta primers. Authors' analysis steps: Roughly 76 million unique TCR beta chains, about 10 million of them shared, were counted by a later analysis. The protocol was immunoSEQ multiplex PCR, while the TCRdb copy is restricted to in-frame clones and leaves out a portion. The V and J calls and clone size were taken over from that table, and D and trimming were inferred from the DNA. Here the sample spans 180,000 or so clones, about 79% being singletons. Turning to this clone: Its antigen is as yet unknown.

The receptor comes from a man aged 35-49 years in good health and CMV-seropositive. The material sequenced was PBMCs.

This CDR3 reads CASSIRPGYEQYF. In DNA, the CDR3 is TGTGCCAGCAGTATCCGCCCGGGGTACGAGCAGTACTTC. The genes are TRBV7-8 and TRBJ2-7, with a possible D match to TRBD2 (5 bases). Per germline, CDR1 SGHVS and CDR2 FQNEAQ. The CDR3 is 13 amino acids. Trimming removed 6 bases from V and 4 bases from J, with 13 bases in between.